A single T cell receptor (beta chain) is shown here with its context. This sample is part of a study of blood T cell repertoires in COVID-19. As for the study in general: COVID-19 samples from acute and convalescent phases originated in the United States, Italy and Spain.

Profiling relied on immunoSEQ multiplex PCR, and the TCRdb table lists in-frame clones only, not all of them. The sample contains more than 70,000 clones, approximately 80% of which appear only once. The sequencing sample was made of peripheral blood. The sequence came from an older woman with acute or convalescent COVID-19.

The chain's CDR3 is CSARQTYEQYF. The CDR3 DNA reads as TGCAGTGCTAGACAGACCTACGAGCAGTACTTC. This chain links TRBV20-1 with TRBJ2-7, with D unclear. There are 11 residues in the CDR3. Looked up from germline, CDR1 is DFQATT and CDR2 is SNEGSKA (reference sequence). Deletions cut 2 bases from V and 2 bases from J, with 4 bases between.